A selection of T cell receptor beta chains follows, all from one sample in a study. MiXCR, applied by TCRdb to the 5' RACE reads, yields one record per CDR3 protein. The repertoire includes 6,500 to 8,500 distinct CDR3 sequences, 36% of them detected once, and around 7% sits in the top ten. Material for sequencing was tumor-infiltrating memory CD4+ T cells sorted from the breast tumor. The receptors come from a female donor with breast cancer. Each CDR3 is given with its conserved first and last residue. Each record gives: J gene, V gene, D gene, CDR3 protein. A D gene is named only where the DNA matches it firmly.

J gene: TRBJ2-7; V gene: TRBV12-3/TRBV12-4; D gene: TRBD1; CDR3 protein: CASSLRGRLYEQYF
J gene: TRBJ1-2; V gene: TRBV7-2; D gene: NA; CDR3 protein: CASSSGLGRDYGYTF
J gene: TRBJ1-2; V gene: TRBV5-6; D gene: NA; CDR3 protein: CASSFGHGGYTF
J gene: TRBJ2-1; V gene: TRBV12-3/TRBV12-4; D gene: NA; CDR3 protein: CASTLGTFYNEQFF
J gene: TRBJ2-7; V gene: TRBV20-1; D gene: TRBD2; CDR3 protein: CSARDRGGRNYEQYF
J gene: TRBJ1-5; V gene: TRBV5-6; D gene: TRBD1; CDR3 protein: CASSPTGPDRGQGSNQPQHF
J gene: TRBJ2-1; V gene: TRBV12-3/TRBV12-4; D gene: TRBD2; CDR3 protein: CASSPIAGVSYEQFF
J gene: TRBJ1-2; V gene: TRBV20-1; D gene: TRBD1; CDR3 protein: CSARDRGQGARGYTF
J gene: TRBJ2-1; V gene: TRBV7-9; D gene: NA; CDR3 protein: CASSLNSLNTHNEQFF
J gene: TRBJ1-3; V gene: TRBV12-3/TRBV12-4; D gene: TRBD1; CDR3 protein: CASSSRQGAAGNTIYF
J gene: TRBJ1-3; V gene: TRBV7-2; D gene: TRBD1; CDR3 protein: CASSPPTGSSGNTIYF
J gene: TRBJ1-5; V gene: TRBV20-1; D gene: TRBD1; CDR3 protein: CSAGQGGQPQHF
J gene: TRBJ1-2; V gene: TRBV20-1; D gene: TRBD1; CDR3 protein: CSAGTGGPSGYTF
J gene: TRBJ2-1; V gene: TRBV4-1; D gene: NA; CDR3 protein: CASSQLDIVSYNEQFF
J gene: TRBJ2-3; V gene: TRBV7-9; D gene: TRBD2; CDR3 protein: CASSRDYPPTDTQYF
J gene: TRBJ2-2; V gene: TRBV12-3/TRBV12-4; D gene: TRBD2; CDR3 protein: CASGPSGRASGEPFF
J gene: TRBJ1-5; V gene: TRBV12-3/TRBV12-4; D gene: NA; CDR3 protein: CAGSLDGILIYSNQPQHF
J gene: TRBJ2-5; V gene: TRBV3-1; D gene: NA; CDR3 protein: CASSSWETQYF
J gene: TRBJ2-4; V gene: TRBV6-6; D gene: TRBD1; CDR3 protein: CASRPPGQGINIQYF
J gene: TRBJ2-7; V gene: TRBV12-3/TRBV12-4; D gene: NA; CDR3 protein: CASSRLARNEQYF
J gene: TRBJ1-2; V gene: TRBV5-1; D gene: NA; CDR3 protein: CASSLVPGEHGYTF
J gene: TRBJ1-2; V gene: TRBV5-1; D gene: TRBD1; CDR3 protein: CASSNSHRGGRGYTF
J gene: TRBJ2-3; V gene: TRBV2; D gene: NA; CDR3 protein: CANSNPGRPDTQYF
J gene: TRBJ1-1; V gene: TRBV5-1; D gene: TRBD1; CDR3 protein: CASALGQVNTEAFF
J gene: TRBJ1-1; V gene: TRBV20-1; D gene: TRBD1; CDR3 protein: CSARVSDRGLWNTEAFF
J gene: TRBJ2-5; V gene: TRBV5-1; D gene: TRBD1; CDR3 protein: CASSKQGEQETQYF
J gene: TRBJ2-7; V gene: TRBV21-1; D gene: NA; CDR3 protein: CASSKMGSPSSYEQYF
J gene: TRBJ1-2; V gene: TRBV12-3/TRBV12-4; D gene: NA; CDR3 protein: CASSLCAYGYTF
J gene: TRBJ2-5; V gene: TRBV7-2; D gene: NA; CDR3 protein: CASNVRQETQYF
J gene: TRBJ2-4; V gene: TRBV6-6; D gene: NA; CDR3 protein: CASSPRAGALAKNIQYF
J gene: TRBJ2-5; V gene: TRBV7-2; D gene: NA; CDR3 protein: CASSLAHVWKTQYF
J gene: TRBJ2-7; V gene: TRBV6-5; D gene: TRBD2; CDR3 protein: CASSYGLASYEQYF
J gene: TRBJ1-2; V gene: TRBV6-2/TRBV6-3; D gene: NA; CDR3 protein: CASRYTQGNYGYTF
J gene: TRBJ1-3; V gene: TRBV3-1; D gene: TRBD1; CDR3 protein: CASSRTGRNTIYF
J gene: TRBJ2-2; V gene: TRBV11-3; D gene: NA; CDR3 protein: CASSLSLRTGELFF
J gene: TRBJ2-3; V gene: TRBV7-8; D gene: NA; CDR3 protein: CASSLIPSTDTQYF
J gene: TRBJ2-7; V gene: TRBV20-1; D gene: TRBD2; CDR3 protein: CSAGSGGASYEQYF
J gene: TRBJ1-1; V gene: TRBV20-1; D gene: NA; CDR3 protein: CSAPTNRDFPWVSTEAFF
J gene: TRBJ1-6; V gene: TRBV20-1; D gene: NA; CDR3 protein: CSAPGDLPNSPLHF
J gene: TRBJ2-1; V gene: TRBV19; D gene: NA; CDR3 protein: CASSIVTNNEQFF
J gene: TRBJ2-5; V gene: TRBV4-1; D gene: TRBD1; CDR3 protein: CASSPSDRYQETQYF
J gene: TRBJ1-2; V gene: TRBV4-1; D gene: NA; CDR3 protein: CARSQDRGGGFYGYTF
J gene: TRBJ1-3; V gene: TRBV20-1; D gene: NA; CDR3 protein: CSASRSSGNTIYF
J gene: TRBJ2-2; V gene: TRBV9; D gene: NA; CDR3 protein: CASSLQTGANTGELFF
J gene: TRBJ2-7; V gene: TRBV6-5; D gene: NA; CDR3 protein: CASSYLQGGEQYF
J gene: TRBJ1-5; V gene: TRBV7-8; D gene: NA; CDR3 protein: CASSLVGQGNQPQHF
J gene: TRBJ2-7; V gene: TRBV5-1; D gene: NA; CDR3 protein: CASSLIAGSYEQYF
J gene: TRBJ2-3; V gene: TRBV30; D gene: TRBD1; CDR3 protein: CAWHRGSTDTQYF
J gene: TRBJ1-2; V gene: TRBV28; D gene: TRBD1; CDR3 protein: CASRSGTGREVGGGYTF
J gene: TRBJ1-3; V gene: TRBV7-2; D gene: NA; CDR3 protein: CASSLAGFRGRSGNTIYF
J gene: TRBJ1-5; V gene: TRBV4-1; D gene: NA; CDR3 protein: CASSPAFRSNQPQHF
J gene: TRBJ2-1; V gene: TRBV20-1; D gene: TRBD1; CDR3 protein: CSAPGTGRSNEQFF
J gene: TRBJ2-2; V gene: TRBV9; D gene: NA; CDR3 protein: CASSVASRWGGELFF
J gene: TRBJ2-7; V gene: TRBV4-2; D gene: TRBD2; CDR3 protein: CASSRDPAGGLAGAVSYEQYF